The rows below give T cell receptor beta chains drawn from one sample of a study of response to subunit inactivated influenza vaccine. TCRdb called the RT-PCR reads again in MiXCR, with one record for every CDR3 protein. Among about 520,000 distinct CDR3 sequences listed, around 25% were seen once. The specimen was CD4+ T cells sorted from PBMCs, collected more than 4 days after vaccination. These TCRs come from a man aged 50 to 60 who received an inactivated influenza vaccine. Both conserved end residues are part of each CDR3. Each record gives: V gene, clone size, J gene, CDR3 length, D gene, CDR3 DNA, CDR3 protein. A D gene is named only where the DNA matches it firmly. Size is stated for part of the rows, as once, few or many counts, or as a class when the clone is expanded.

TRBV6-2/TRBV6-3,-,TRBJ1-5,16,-,TGTGCCAGCAGCTACCCCCGGCAGGGTCCAAAATGGCCCCAGCATTTT,CASSYPRQGPKWPQHF
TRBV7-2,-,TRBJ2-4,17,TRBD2,TGTGCCAGCAGCCCCTCGGGACTAGCGGGGGGGCAAAACATTCAGTACTTC,CASSPSGLAGGQNIQYF
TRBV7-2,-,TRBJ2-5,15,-,TGTGCCAGCAGCTTAGTAGTTGCCACTGGGGAGACCCAGTACTTC,CASSLVVATGETQYF
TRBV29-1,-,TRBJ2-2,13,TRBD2,TGCAGCGCAGGACTAGCGGGAGCCGGGGAGCTGTTTTTT,CSAGLAGAGELFF
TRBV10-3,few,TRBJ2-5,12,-,TGTGCCATCAGTGGGGACCAAGAGACCCAGTACTTC,CAISGDQETQYF
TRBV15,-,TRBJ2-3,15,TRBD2,TGTGCCACCAGCAGTCTAGCGGGGGGGCCAGATACGCAGTATTTT,CATSSLAGGPDTQYF
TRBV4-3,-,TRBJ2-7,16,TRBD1,TGCGCCAGCAGCCAAGATGGGACAGGGACGTCCTACGAGCAGTACTTC,CASSQDGTGTSYEQYF
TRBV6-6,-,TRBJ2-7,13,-,TGTGCCTCGAGGAGGGAGGAAGCCTACGAGCAGTACTTC,CASRREEAYEQYF
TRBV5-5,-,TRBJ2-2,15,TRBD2,TGTGCCAGCAGCAGATATAGCGGGAGGGCCGGGGAGCTGTTTTTT,CASSRYSGRAGELFF
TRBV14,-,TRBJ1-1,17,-,TGTGCCAGCAGCCGTGGGGGGTTCAAGGTTATGAACACTGAAGCTTTCTTT,CASSRGGFKVMNTEAFF
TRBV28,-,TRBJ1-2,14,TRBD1,TGTGCCAGCAGTTCGGGCGGGACAGGGGGTGGCTACACCTTC,CASSSGGTGGGYTF
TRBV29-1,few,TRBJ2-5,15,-,TGCAGCGTTGGCCCTAACCCGCAGGGTCAAGAGACCCAGTACTTC,CSVGPNPQGQETQYF
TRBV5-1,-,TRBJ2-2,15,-,TGCGCCAGCAGCTTGGTGGCGTCATTCACCGGGGAGCTGTTTTTT,CASSLVASFTGELFF
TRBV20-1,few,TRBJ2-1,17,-,TGCAGTGCTAGAGTAGTAAGGGCTGGGCTCTCCTACAATGAGCAGTTCTTC,CSARVVRAGLSYNEQFF
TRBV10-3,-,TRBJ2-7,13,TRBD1,TGTGCCATCAGCCAGACAGGGACCTACGAGCAGTACTTC,CAISQTGTYEQYF
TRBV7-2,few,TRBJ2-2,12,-,TGTGCCAGCAGCTTTGGCTACCAAGGGCTGTTTTTT,CASSFGYQGLFF
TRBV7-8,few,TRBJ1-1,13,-,TGTGCCAGCAGCTTAGGGGTCGGCACTGAAGCTTTCTTT,CASSLGVGTEAFF
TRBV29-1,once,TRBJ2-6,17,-,TGCAGCGTTGAAGGGCGGGACGCCCACTCTGGGGCCAACGTCCTGACTTTC,CSVEGRDAHSGANVLTF
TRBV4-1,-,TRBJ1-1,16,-,TGCGCCAGCAGCCATACGGTGTGGTCAGGTAACACTGAAGCTTTCTTT,CASSHTVWSGNTEAFF
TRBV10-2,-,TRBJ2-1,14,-,TGCGCCAGCACACCGGATCGCTCCTACAATGAGCAGTTCTTC,CASTPDRSYNEQFF
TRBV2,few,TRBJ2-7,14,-,TGTGCCAGCAGTGGGCAGGGGTCCGTCTACGAGCAGTACTTC,CASSGQGSVYEQYF
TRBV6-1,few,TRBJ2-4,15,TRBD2,TGTGCCAGCAGTGAAGCGCTTCCTCGGACTAGCCATAGGTACTTC,CASSEALPRTSHRYF
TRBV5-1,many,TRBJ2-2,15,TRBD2,TGCGCCAGCAGCGCGCCTAGCGGGGGGACCGGGGAGCTGTTTTTT,CASSAPSGGTGELFF
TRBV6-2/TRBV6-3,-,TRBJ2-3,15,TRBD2,TGTGCCAGCAACCAAGCGGGAGGTCTCACAGATACGCAGTATTTT,CASNQAGGLTDTQYF
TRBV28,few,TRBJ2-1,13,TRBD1,TGTGCCCACCATGGACAGGGGTACAATGAGCAGTTCTTC,CAHHGQGYNEQFF
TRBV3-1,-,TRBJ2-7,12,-,TGTGCCAGCAGCCACCGGACCGGCGAGCAGTACTTC,CASSHRTGEQYF
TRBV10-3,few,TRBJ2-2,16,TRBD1,TGTGCCATCAGTGAGGCTAGGGACAGAAACACCGGGGAGCTGTTTTTT,CAISEARDRNTGELFF
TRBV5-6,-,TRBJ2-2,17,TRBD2,TGTGCCAGCAGCTACCGGACTAGCGGGGCGAACACCGGGGAGCTGTTTTTT,CASSYRTSGANTGELFF
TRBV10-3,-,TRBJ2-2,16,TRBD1,TGTGCCATCAGTACAACCGGGACAGGGGGCTTCGGGGAGCTGTTTTTT,CAISTTGTGGFGELFF
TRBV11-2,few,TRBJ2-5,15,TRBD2,TGTGCCAGCAGCTTGTTGCGGGAGGTTTGGGAGACCCAGTACTTC,CASSLLREVWETQYF
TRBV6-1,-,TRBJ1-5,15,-,TGTGCCAGCAGTGAAGGACAGAGGAGCAATCAGCCCCAGCATTTT,CASSEGQRSNQPQHF
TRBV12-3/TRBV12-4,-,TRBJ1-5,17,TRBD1,TGTGCCAGCAGTACTTGGACAGGGGTCGGAAGCAATCAGCCCCAGCATTTT,CASSTWTGVGSNQPQHF
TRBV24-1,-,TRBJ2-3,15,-,TGTGCCACCAGTGACACAAGGACAAGCACAGATACGCAGTATTTT,CATSDTRTSTDTQYF
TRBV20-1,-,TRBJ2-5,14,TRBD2,TGCAGTGCCGCCGGGGGAGGGCCAAGAGAGACCCAGTACTTC,CSAAGGGPRETQYF
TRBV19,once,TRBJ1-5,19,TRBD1,TGTGCCAGTAGTATAACCCGACAGGGTAGTGCCCGGAGGGTCCAGCCCCAGCATTTT,CASSITRQGSARRVQPQHF
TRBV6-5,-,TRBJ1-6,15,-,TGTGCCAGCAGTTACTCGATTCATGCTAATTCACCCCTCCACTTT,CASSYSIHANSPLHF
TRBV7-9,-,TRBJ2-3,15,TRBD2,TGTGCCAGCAGCGTGGGACTAGCGGTCACAGATACGCAGTATTTT,CASSVGLAVTDTQYF
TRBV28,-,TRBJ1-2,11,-,TGTGCCAGCAGTGCCAGGGGTGGCTACACCTTC,CASSARGGYTF
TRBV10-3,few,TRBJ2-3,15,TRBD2,TGTGCCATCAGCGCAACTAGCGTTGAAACAGATACGCAGTATTTT,CAISATSVETDTQYF
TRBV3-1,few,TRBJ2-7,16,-,TGTGCCAGCAGCCAGTCTAGTCTAGGCAGGAACTACGAGCAGTACTTC,CASSQSSLGRNYEQYF
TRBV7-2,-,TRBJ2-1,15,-,TGTGCCAGCAGCTTAGTATGGGACTCCTACAATGAGCAGTTCTTC,CASSLVWDSYNEQFF
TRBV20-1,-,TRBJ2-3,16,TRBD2,TGCAGTGCCACAACCCCCACTAGCGGGAGTACAGATACGCAGTATTTT,CSATTPTSGSTDTQYF
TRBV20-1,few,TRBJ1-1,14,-,TGCAGTGCTAGAGTGGGAGGCAGAAACACTGAAGCTTTCTTT,CSARVGGRNTEAFF
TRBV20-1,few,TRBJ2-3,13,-,TGCAGTGCTTGGGCCTATACCACAGATACGCAGTATTTT,CSAWAYTTDTQYF
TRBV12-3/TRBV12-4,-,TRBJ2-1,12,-,TGTGCCAGCAGTCCGGACCTTTATGAGCAGTTCTTC,CASSPDLYEQFF
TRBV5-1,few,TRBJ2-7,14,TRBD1,TGCGCCAGCAGCTGGACAGGGAGCTCCTACGAGCAGTACTTC,CASSWTGSSYEQYF
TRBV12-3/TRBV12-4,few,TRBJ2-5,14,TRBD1,TGTGCCAGCAGTCCGACAGGGCCTAAAGAGACCCAGTACTTC,CASSPTGPKETQYF
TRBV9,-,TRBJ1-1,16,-,TGTGCCAGCAGCGTAGACAACGGGTTGATAAGCACTGAAGCTTTCTTT,CASSVDNGLISTEAFF
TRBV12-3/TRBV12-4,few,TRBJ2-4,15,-,TGTGCCAGCAGTAAATCTTGGGTCGCCAAAAACATTCAGTACTTC,CASSKSWVAKNIQYF
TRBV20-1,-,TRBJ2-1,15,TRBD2,TGCAGTGCTAGTCTCGGGACTAGCGGGGGGCGAGGGCAGTTCTTC,CSASLGTSGGRGQFF